The 26 T cell receptor beta chains below all came from one sample that was sequenced in a study of cytomegalovirus exposure and HLA in healthy donors. Sequencing was performed with immunoSEQ multiplex PCR; in TCRdb, only in-frame clones are kept and a portion is missing. Among tens of thousands of clones, about 92% were seen once, and the ten largest hold approximately 5%. Source material: PBMCs. The origin of the receptors is a man between 18 and 35 years old in good health and CMV-seropositive.

The gene calls are TRBV6-1 and TRBJ2-5; TRBD1 matches 9 bases. This CDR3 region has 15 residues. Germline V gene data show CDR1 as MNHNS and CDR2 as SASEGT. J gave up 2 bases and V 4 bases, and 5 bases lay outside the gene matches. CDR3 protein: CASSGGQGRQETQYF. The CDR3 DNA reads as TGTGCCAGCAGTGGAGGACAGGGGAGGCAAGAGACCCAGTACTTC.

The chain carries TRBV6-5 and TRBJ2-3; the D gene is possibly TRBD1 (5 bases). V dropped 6 bases and J dropped 2 bases, with 15 bases sitting between them. Germline assignment: CDR1 MNHEY and CDR2 SVGAGI. The CDR3 length is 15 residues. In DNA form, the CDR3 reads TGTGCCAGCAGCGCACAGGATGGGGCCACAGATACGCAGTATTTT. Translation: CASSAQDGATDTQYF.

V is TRBV6-1 and J is TRBJ1-1, with a possible D match to TRBD1 (5 bases). Trimming pared 2 bases from V and 1 base from J, leaving 11 bases between. The CDR3 is made up of 15 amino acids. Germline V gene sequence: CDR1 MNHNS, CDR2 SASEGT. CDR3 amino acids: CASSEMVQGNTEAFF. CDR3 DNA: TGTGCCAGCAGTGAAATGGTTCAGGGGAACACTGAAGCTTTCTTT.

This chain connects TRBV30 to TRBJ2-7, with TRBD2 identical over 11 bases. The CDR3 is 20 amino acids. CDR1 and CDR2 (germline): GTSNPN, SVGIG (reference sequence). V trimming: 0 bases; J trimming: 0 bases; junction bases outside the gene matches: 16. The CDR3 reads CAWSVRFLPASGRSSYEQYF. CDR3 in DNA: TGTGCCTGGAGTGTACGATTTTTGCCGGCTAGCGGGAGGAGCTCCTACGAGCAGTACTTC.

V is TRBV29-1 and J is TRBJ1-2, with a weak D call TRBD1 (5 bases). Trimming cost V 2 bases and J 8 bases, with 15 bases left between them. The CDR3 spans 13 residues. CDR1 is SQVTM and CDR2 is ANQGSEA in the germline V gene. This chain's CDR3 is CSVEYRSTRGYTF. CDR3 DNA: TGCAGCGTTGAATACAGGTCGACAAGAGGCTACACCTTC.

The chain uses TRBV7-9 and TRBJ2-5, with TRBD2 as a possible D gene (5 bases). With 4 bases removed from V and 5 bases from J, the gap between germline ends came to 17 bases. The CDR3 sequence is 15 residues long. CDR1 is SEHNR, CDR2 FQNEAQ, per germline (reference sequence). The DNA for the CDR3 is TGTGCCAGCAGCTCCACCTTCGGGGTGGGGGAGACCCAGTACTTC. Translation: CASSSTFGVGETQYF.

The chain is built from TRBV4-1 and TRBJ2-1; no definite D call. The germline gives CDR1 MGHRA, CDR2 YSYEKL. This CDR3 comprises 16 residues. Trimming removed 0 bases at V and 0 bases at J, with 9 bases between. CDR3 coding DNA: TGCGCCAGCAGCCAAGATAAGCTGAGCTCCTACAATGAGCAGTTCTTC. Protein: CASSQDKLSSYNEQFF.

As DNA, the CDR3 is TGTGCCAGCAGCTCTTCGACTAGCGGGACCTACACAGATACGCAGTATTTT. Translation: CASSSSTSGTYTDTQYF. V gene TRBV11-1 combines with J gene TRBJ2-3, with 11 bases fitting TRBD2. Germline V gene sequence: CDR1 SGHAT, CDR2 FQDESV (reference sequence). Trimming removed 4 bases from V and 2 bases from J; junction bases left unmatched: 8. The CDR3 runs 17 residues.

This chain joins TRBV14 and TRBJ2-6, with D possibly matching TRBD1 (5 bases). This CDR3 is built from 18 residues. CDR1 is SGHDN and CDR2 is FVKESK in the germline V gene. The V and J ends lost 0 bases and 1 base respectively, with 13 bases between them. The CDR3 protein is CASSQDGAVLSGANVLTF. The CDR3 DNA sequence: TGTGCCAGCAGCCAAGATGGGGCGGTACTTTCTGGGGCCAACGTCCTGACTTTC.

V gene TRBV2 combines with J gene TRBJ2-2, with no clear D. Germline assignment: CDR1 SNHLY and CDR2 FYNNEI. This CDR3 is 13 amino acids long. Deletions cut 2 bases from V and 6 bases from J, with 7 bases between. CDR3 region: CASSELSAGELFF. The CDR3 nucleotides read TGTGCCAGCAGTGAACTTTCGGCCGGGGAGCTGTTTTTT.

This clone is a singleton in its sample. This chain uses TRBV19 with TRBJ1-1; D is unresolved. V was cut by 5 bases and J by 1 base, with 8 bases left in between. The CDR3 spans 13 residues. The germline V gene has CDR1 LNHDA and CDR2 SQIVND (reference sequence). The CDR3 is CASSRRENTEAFF. CDR3 coding DNA: TGTGCCAGTAGTCGCCGGGAGAACACTGAAGCTTTCTTT.

The chain uses TRBV9 and TRBJ2-1; TRBD1 agrees at 9 bases. V lost 3 bases and J lost 5; bases outside the gene matches: 9. Germline V gene sequence: CDR1 SGDLS, CDR2 YYNGEE. The CDR3 extends over 16 amino acids. CDR3 protein: CASSAPGTGFDNEQFF. CDR3 DNA sequence: TGTGCCAGCAGCGCCCCCGGGACAGGGTTCGACAATGAGCAGTTCTTC.

V gene TRBV27 combines with J gene TRBJ1-1, with D perhaps matching TRBD1 (6 bases). There are 12 residues in the CDR3. V lost 3 bases and J 7 bases, leaving 9 bases between the germline ends. The germline gives CDR1 MNHEY, CDR2 SMNVEV (reference sequence). The DNA for the CDR3 is TGTGCCAGCAGTTTTCTACAGGGTGAAGCTTTCTTT. Its protein is CASSFLQGEAFF.

This chain links TRBV9 with TRBJ1-2; D is unclear. The V gene's germline CDR1 is SGDLS and CDR2 YYNGEE. The CDR3 runs to 17 residues. Trimming took 1 base from V and 4 from J, leaving 20 bases between them. The DNA for the CDR3 is TGTGCCAGCAGCGTAATCAAGTCGACGGAGGAGTTCTATGGCTACACCTTC. It specifies CASSVIKSTEEFYGYTF.

The chain joins TRBV29-1 to TRBJ2-1; TRBD2 matches 9 bases. With 3 bases clipped from V and 6 bases from J, the junction kept 18 bases outside the gene matches. From germline, CDR1 is SQVTM and CDR2 ANQGSEA. The CDR3 totals 18 residues. This chain's CDR3 is CSVDGRMTSGVPRNEQFF. The CDR3 region has the DNA TGCAGCGTTGATGGTCGCATGACTAGCGGAGTGCCACGCAATGAGCAGTTCTTC.

The chain couples TRBV9 to TRBJ1-2; D is possibly TRBD1 (5 bases). CDR3 size: 14 residues. Looked up from germline, CDR1 is SGDLS and CDR2 is YYNGEE. With 0 bases removed from V and 4 bases from J, the gap between germline ends came to 10 bases. CDR3 amino acids: CASSVAREGYGYTF. Here the CDR3 DNA reads TGTGCCAGCAGCGTAGCCAGGGAAGGCTATGGCTACACCTTC.

The chain is built from TRBV30 and TRBJ2-7; TRBD1 aligns across 12 bases. The germline V gene encodes CDR1 GTSNPN and CDR2 SVGIG (reference sequence). With V trimmed by 1 base and J by 2 bases, 18 bases remained unmatched. This CDR3 region has 20 residues. The CDR3 loop is CAWSARGWDRGLRIPYEQYF. As DNA, the CDR3 is TGTGCCTGGAGTGCTCGCGGGTGGGACAGGGGGCTTAGGATCCCCTACGAGCAGTACTTC.

The genes are TRBV10-2 and TRBJ1-3; 8 bases match TRBD1. The CDR3 contains 15 residues. Germline V gene data show CDR1 as WSHSY and CDR2 as SAAADI. J was trimmed by 4 bases and V by 6 bases; bases with no gene match: 8. CDR3 sequence: CASSDRGTSGNTIYF. DNA for the CDR3: TGCGCCAGCAGCGACAGGGGAACCTCCGGAAACACCATATATTTT.

This clone was recorded a few times. The chain employs TRBV6-6 and TRBJ2-7, with D perhaps matching TRBD1 (5 bases). CDR3 size: 13 residues. Trimming removed 4 bases at V and 6 bases at J, with 13 bases between. Germline V gives CDR1 MNHNY, CDR2 SVGAGI (reference sequence). CDR3 amino acids: CASSSIQGTEQYF. The CDR3 nucleotides read TGTGCCAGCAGTTCTATTCAGGGCACCGAGCAGTACTTC.

The CDR3 loop reads CASRIQGEETQYF. The CDR3, as DNA: TGTGCCAGCAGGATACAGGGTGAAGAGACCCAGTACTTC. The chain links TRBV6-5 to TRBJ2-5, with TRBD1 as a possible D gene (6 bases). Trimming left V 6 bases short and J 3 bases short, with 11 bases between. The CDR3 is 13 amino acids. Germline loops: CDR1 MNHEY, CDR2 SVGAGI.

The V call is TRBV27, the J call TRBJ1-5; 9 bases match TRBD1. V shed 8 bases, J shed 4 bases, and the junction held 12 bases outside the gene matches. In germline, CDR1 is MNHEY, CDR2 SMNVEV (reference sequence). The CDR3 is 16 residues long. This CDR3 reads CASSPGTGSPNQPQHF. In nucleotides, the CDR3 is TGTGCCAGCTCCCCCGGGACAGGGTCACCAAATCAGCCCCAGCATTTT.

This clone was detected once. The CDR3 spells CASSLISAGELFF. CDR3 bases: TGTGCCAGCAGCTTAATCTCGGCCGGGGAGCTGTTTTTT. The chain carries TRBV7-3 and TRBJ2-2; D gene unclear. Germline CDR1 and CDR2: SGHTA and FQGTGA. The CDR3 has 13 residues. The V and J ends lost 1 base and 6 bases respectively, with 6 bases between them.

The CDR3 region is CASSLAGVWYF. The CDR3 DNA reads as TGTGCCAGCAGTCTGGCGGGAGTGTGGTACTTC. The rearrangement joins TRBV6-5 to TRBJ2-7; 7 bases fit TRBD2. V was pared by 5 bases and J by 12 bases, with 7 bases of the junction left unmatched. The CDR3 extends over 11 amino acids. Germline-derived CDR1 and CDR2 are MNHEY and SVGAGI.

The chain combines TRBV4-1 with TRBJ2-1; tentatively, D is TRBD2 (6 bases). The CDR3 is made up of 15 amino acids. Germline CDR1 is MGHRA and CDR2 is YSYEKL. V was cut by 6 bases and J by 8 bases, with 20 bases left in between. CDR3 DNA sequence: TGCGCCAGCAGGGTAACGGGATCAGGCGGGGATGAGCAGTTCTTC. It is translated as CASRVTGSGGDEQFF.

The chain links TRBV28 to TRBJ2-7, with 13 bases identical to TRBD2. The CDR3 has 15 amino acids. The V segment lost 4 bases and the J segment 6 bases; nucleotides outside the gene matches: 6. Germline loops: CDR1 MDHEN, CDR2 SYDVKM. CDR3 coding DNA: TGTGCCAGCAGTTCTCTGGGACTAGCGGGGCGCGAGCAGTACTTC. This translates into CASSSLGLAGREQYF.

This clone appeared a few times. The V call is TRBV18, the J call TRBJ2-3; TRBD1 matches 7 bases. Germline V gene lookup returns CDR1 KGHSH and CDR2 LQKENI. Unmatched junction bases numbered 8, after V lost 2 bases and J lost 0 bases. The CDR3 sequence is 17 residues long. The CDR3: CASSPTRQGGSTDTQYF. CDR3 nucleotides: TGTGCCAGCTCACCAACTAGACAGGGTGGGAGCACAGATACGCAGTATTTT.